This T cell receptor (beta chain) stems from a study of cytomegalovirus exposure and HLA in healthy donors. With 60 Vbeta and 13 Jbeta primers, the PCR was carried out. Sequencing used immunoSEQ multiplex PCR; TCRdb keeps in-frame clones, though not all of them. The table has under 55,000 clones, 72% seen once; the top ten hold 9.1%. Specimen: PBMCs. The clonotype originates from a woman between 45 and 65 years old in good health and CMV-seronegative.

CDR3 sequence: CAISGVLAGGPTGELFF. CDR3 bases: TGTGCCATCAGTGGAGTTCTAGCGGGGGGGCCCACCGGGGAGCTGTTTTTT. The chain recombines TRBV10-3 with TRBJ2-2; 12 nucleotides align to TRBD2. Per germline, CDR1 ENHRY and CDR2 SYGVKD. The length of the CDR3 is 17 residues. Trimming cost V 4 bases and J 4 bases; bases outside gene matches: 7.